Listed here are 8 T cell receptor beta chains from one sample, sequenced in a study of T cells in Graves' hyperthyroidism and ophthalmopathy. Amplified TCR beta CDR3 regions came from RNA transcripts. An initial round of RT-PCR targeting the TCR CDR3 relied on the HTBI primer set. MiXCR, run by TCRdb on the multiplex PCR reads, gives a single entry per CDR3 protein. Among under 400,000 distinct CDR3 sequences listed, around 20% were seen once. The specimen sequenced was blood. All receptors come from a woman aged 45-59 years with Graves' hyperthyroidism.

This clonotype was counted many times. The chain recombines TRBV28 with TRBJ2-3; possible D gene TRBD2, 5 bases. The germline V and J ends were trimmed by 2 bases and 7 bases, with 7 bases remaining between them. The CDR3 spans 12 residues. CDR1 and CDR2 (germline): MDHEN, SYDVKM. The CDR3 protein is CASSLPGYTQYF. CDR3 in DNA: TGTGCCAGCAGTTTACCGGGATATACGCAGTATTTT.

This clonotype has ten or more counts. The gene calls are TRBV11-2 and TRBJ2-3, with D possibly matching TRBD2 (6 bases). The CDR3 is 14 amino acids. Germline CDR1 SGHAT, CDR2 FQNNGV. Trimming removed 4 bases from V and 3 bases from J, with 11 bases in between. This CDR3 reads CASSSSSATDTQYF. CDR3 nucleotides: TGTGCCAGCAGCTCATCTAGCGCAACAGATACGCAGTATTTT.

This clonotype was observed at least ten times. The genes are TRBV5-1 and TRBJ2-3, with 7 bases lining up with TRBD1. The length of the CDR3 is 17 residues. V shed 0 bases, J shed 3 bases, and the junction held 10 bases outside the gene matches. Germline V gene sequence: CDR1 SGHRS, CDR2 YFSETQ. The CDR3 sequence is CASSLDRAGGKTDTQYF. In DNA form, the CDR3 reads TGCGCCAGCAGCTTGGACAGGGCAGGGGGAAAGACAGATACGCAGTATTTT.

This clonotype was seen more than once but under ten times. The chain employs TRBV20-1 and TRBJ1-6; 9 nucleotides agree with TRBD1. Germline V gives CDR1 DFQATT, CDR2 SNEGSKA (reference sequence). Trimming removed 1 base from V and 7 bases from J; junction bases left unmatched: 5. This CDR3 contains 15 residues. The CDR3 DNA sequence: TGCAGTGCTAGAGGAGCCGGGACAGGGAATTCACCCCTCCACTTT. Translation: CSARGAGTGNSPLHF.

The chain links TRBV2 to TRBJ1-1; no definite D call. The CDR3 contains 12 residues. Trimming stripped 8 bases from V and 3 bases from J, with 10 bases between. Germline V gene data show CDR1 as SNHLY and CDR2 as FYNNEI. The CDR3 is CASADGDTEAFF. The CDR3 DNA reads as TGTGCCAGCGCGGACGGAGACACTGAAGCTTTCTTT.

This clonotype was detected many times. This chain links TRBV6-5 with TRBJ1-1; 7 bases match TRBD1. The CDR3 loop spans 15 amino acids. Germline V CDR1 and CDR2: MNHEY, SVGAGI. V dropped 5 bases and J dropped 1; count of bases not matched to a gene: 7. In DNA, the CDR3 is TGTGCCAGCAGTCCCTTCCGGGACAGGAACACTGAAGCTTTCTTT. This gives the protein CASSPFRDRNTEAFF.

The sample holds many counts of this clonotype. The J gene is TRBJ2-3, the V gene TRBV10-1, with D tentatively TRBD2 (6 bases). The CDR3 length is 16 residues. V lost 0 bases and J 1 base, leaving 11 bases between the germline ends. Germline loops: CDR1 WNHNN, CDR2 SYGVQD (reference sequence). Written as DNA, the CDR3 is TGCGCCAGCAGTGAGTCGCCGGGAGAGCGCACAGATACGCAGTATTTT. Residues: CASSESPGERTDTQYF.

At least ten counts were recorded for this clonotype. The chain is built from TRBV2 and TRBJ2-5; D is uncertain. The ends were cut back, 1 base at V and 5 bases at J, with 8 bases in the middle. In germline, CDR1 is SNHLY, CDR2 FYNNEI. The CDR3 has 13 residues. The CDR3: CASSEEWSETQYF. CDR3 nucleotide sequence: TGTGCCAGCAGTGAAGAGTGGAGCGAGACCCAGTACTTC.